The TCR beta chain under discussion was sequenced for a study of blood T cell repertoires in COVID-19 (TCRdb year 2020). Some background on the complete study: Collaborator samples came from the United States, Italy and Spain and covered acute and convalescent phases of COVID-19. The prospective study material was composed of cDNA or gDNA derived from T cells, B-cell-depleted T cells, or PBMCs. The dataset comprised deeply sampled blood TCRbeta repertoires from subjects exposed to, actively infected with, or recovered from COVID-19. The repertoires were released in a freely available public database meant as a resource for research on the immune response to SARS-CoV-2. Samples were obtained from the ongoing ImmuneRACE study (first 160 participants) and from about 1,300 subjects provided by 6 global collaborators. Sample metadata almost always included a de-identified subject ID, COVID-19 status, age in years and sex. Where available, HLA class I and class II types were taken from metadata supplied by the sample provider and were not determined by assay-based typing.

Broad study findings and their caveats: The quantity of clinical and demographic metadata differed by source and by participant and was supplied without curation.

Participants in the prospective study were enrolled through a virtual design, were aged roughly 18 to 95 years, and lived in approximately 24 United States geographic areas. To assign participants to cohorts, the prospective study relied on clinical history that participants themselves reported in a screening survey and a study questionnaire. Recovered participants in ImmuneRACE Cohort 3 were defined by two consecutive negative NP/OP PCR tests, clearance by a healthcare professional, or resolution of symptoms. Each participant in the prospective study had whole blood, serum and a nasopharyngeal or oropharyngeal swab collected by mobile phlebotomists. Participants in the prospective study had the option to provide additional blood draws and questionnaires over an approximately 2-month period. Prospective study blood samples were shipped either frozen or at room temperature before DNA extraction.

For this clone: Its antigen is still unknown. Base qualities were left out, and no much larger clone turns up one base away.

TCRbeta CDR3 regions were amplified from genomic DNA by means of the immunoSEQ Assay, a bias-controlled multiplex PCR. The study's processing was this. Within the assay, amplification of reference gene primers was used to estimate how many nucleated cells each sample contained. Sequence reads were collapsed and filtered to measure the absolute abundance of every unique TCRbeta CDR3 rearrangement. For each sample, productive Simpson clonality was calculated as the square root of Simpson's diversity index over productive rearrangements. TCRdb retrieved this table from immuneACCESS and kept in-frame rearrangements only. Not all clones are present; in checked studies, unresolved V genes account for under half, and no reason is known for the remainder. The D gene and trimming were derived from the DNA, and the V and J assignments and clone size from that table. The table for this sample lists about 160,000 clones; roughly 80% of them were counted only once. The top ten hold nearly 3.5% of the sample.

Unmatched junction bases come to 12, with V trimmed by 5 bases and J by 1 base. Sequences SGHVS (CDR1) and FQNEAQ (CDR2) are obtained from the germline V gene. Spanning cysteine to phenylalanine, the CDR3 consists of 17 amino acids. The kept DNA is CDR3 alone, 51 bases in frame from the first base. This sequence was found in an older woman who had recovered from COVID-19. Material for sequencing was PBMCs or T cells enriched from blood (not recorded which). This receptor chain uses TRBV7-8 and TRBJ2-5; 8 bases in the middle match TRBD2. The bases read TGTGCCAGCAGCCCAAGGGGAGTAGCGGGGAGCCAAGAGACCCAGTACTTC. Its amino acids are CASSPRGVAGSQETQYF.